The rows below give T cell receptor beta chains drawn from one sample of a study of cytomegalovirus exposure and HLA in healthy donors. Sequencing was performed with immunoSEQ multiplex PCR; in TCRdb, only in-frame clones are kept and a portion is missing. The sample shows 200,000 to 250,000 clones, about 89% of them seen only once. Material: PBMCs. The receptors stem from a woman between 18 and 29 years old in good health and CMV-seronegative. CDR3s include the opening cysteine and the closing phenylalanine or tryptophan. Each record gives: D gene, clone size, V gene, J gene, CDR3 protein, CDR3 DNA. The D gene is left open where the match is weak. Part of the rows lack a size; the others show once, few, many or a class for expanded clones.

NA,NA,TRBV7-9,TRBJ1-2,CASSLTRGNDYGYTF,TGTGCCAGCAGTCTTACGAGGGGGAACGACTATGGCTACACCTTC
TRBD1,NA,TRBV30,TRBJ2-5,CAWRPDRAETQYF,TGTGCCTGGAGGCCCGACAGGGCAGAGACCCAGTACTTC
NA,NA,TRBV6-5,TRBJ2-7,CASRRNYEQYF,TGTGCCAGCAGGAGGAATTACGAGCAGTACTTC
NA,NA,TRBV6-5,TRBJ1-2,CASSEESGLLVYTF,TGTGCCAGCAGTGAAGAATCAGGCCTTTTAGTCTACACCTTC
TRBD1,NA,TRBV14,TRBJ2-3,CASSRDRGSTDTQYF,TGTGCCAGCAGCCGAGACAGGGGCAGCACAGATACGCAGTATTTT
TRBD1,NA,TRBV5-1,TRBJ1-4,CASSPQGAPRTNEKLFF,TGCGCCAGCAGCCCACAGGGGGCGCCTAGAACTAATGAAAAACTGTTTTTT
TRBD2,NA,TRBV5-1,TRBJ2-1,CASSSGAGNYNEQFF,TGCGCCAGCAGCTCGGGAGCGGGGAACTACAATGAGCAGTTCTTC
NA,NA,TRBV4-3,TRBJ2-7,CASSQDRQDPYEQYF,TGCGCCAGCAGCCAAGATCGGCAGGATCCCTACGAGCAGTACTTC
NA,NA,TRBV23-1,TRBJ2-3,CASSQAGASGTDTQYF,TGCGCCAGCAGTCAGGCAGGGGCTTCCGGCACAGATACGCAGTATTTT
NA,NA,TRBV4-1,TRBJ2-5,CASSQRGLEETQYF,TGCGCCAGCAGCCAGCGGGGACTGGAAGAGACCCAGTACTTC
NA,NA,TRBV6-5,TRBJ1-4,CASSYSNYEKLFF,TGTGCCAGCAGTTACTCGAACTATGAAAAACTGTTTTTT
NA,NA,TRBV6-5,TRBJ2-2,CASRGTGNTGELFF,TGTGCCAGTCGGGGGACCGGGAACACCGGGGAGCTGTTTTTT
TRBD2,NA,TRBV11-2,TRBJ2-1,CASSPRRKAGGSYNEQFF,TGTGCCAGCAGCCCCCGTAGGAAAGCGGGAGGTTCTTACAATGAGCAGTTCTTC
NA,once,TRBV5-1,TRBJ2-3,CASSFGDTQYF,TGCGCCAGCAGCTTCGGGGATACGCAGTATTTT
NA,NA,TRBV18,TRBJ1-2,CASSPGRDRYLYGYTF,TGTGCCAGCTCACCGGGGCGGGACCGGTACCTTTATGGCTACACCTTC
NA,NA,TRBV7-9,TRBJ2-4,CASSSRDLETKNIQYF,TGTGCCAGCAGCTCCCGGGACTTAGAGACCAAAAACATTCAGTACTTC
NA,NA,TRBV9,TRBJ2-1,CASSVVSGLQFF,TGTGCCAGCAGCGTAGTTTCCGGACTGCAGTTCTTC
TRBD2,NA,TRBV27,TRBJ2-5,CASSLVLAGQETQYF,TGTGCCAGCAGTCTCGTCCTAGCGGGGCAAGAGACCCAGTACTTC
TRBD1,NA,TRBV11-2,TRBJ1-4,CASSLDQQGKLFF,TGTGCCAGCAGCTTAGATCAACAGGGGAAACTGTTTTTT
TRBD1,NA,TRBV4-2,TRBJ2-6,CASSQDVQGNSGANVLTF,TGTGCCAGCAGCCAAGATGTACAGGGGAACTCTGGGGCCAACGTCCTGACTTTC
NA,once,TRBV4-3,TRBJ1-5,CASSQDPEGGGPHQPQHF,TGCGCCAGCAGCCAAGATCCGGAAGGCGGGGGCCCCCATCAGCCCCAGCATTTT
TRBD2,NA,TRBV19,TRBJ2-5,CASSNWDAELAAQETQYF,TGTGCCAGTAGTAACTGGGACGCAGAACTAGCGGCCCAAGAGACCCAGTACTTC
NA,NA,TRBV9,TRBJ1-6,CASKRGLDSPLHF,TGTGCCAGCAAACGAGGTCTGGATTCACCCCTCCACTTT
NA,NA,TRBV10-3,TRBJ2-3,CAIGLQNTDTQYF,TGTGCCATCGGCCTCCAGAACACAGATACGCAGTATTTT
TRBD2,NA,TRBV7-2,TRBJ2-1,CASTPGVLRGSFGEQFF,TGTGCCAGCACCCCGGGGGTTTTGCGGGGGTCCTTCGGGGAGCAGTTCTTC
NA,NA,TRBV9,TRBJ1-2,CASSVHPGGSSYGYTF,TGTGCCAGCAGCGTACATCCCGGGGGATCGAGCTATGGCTACACCTTC
NA,NA,TRBV14,TRBJ1-3,CASSPRGGSYSGNTIYF,TGTGCCAGCAGCCCCCGGGGGGGGTCCTACTCTGGAAACACCATATATTTT
NA,NA,TRBV28,TRBJ2-3,CASSLDGGRGDTQYF,TGTGCCAGCAGTTTGGACGGGGGTCGCGGAGATACGCAGTATTTT
NA,NA,TRBV7-9,TRBJ1-2,CASSLLRVGAYGYTF,TGTGCCAGCAGCTTATTGCGGGTGGGTGCCTATGGCTACACCTTC
NA,NA,TRBV6-5,TRBJ2-7,CASSQTGRLTYEQYF,TGTGCCAGCAGTCAAACCGGGAGATTAACCTACGAGCAGTACTTC
NA,once,TRBV18,TRBJ1-5,CASSPTGNSNQPQHF,TGTGCCAGCTCACCCACGGGGAATAGCAATCAGCCCCAGCATTTT
NA,NA,TRBV9,TRBJ2-2,CASSGTANTGELFF,TGTGCCAGCAGCGGGACAGCGAACACCGGGGAGCTGTTTTTT
TRBD1,NA,TRBV5-1,TRBJ2-1,CASSLGQGASSYNEQFF,TGCGCCAGCAGCTTGGGACAGGGGGCCAGCTCCTACAATGAGCAGTTCTTC
TRBD2,NA,TRBV11-2,TRBJ2-7,CASSPPGLVSEQYF,TGTGCCAGCAGCCCACCGGGACTAGTTTCCGAGCAGTACTTC
NA,NA,TRBV5-6,TRBJ2-7,CASSSDSHSYEQYF,TGTGCCAGCAGCTCGGACAGCCACTCCTACGAGCAGTACTTC
NA,NA,TRBV7-2,TRBJ2-1,CASSLEVARASYNEQFF,TGTGCCAGCAGCTTAGAGGTAGCCCGAGCCTCCTACAATGAGCAGTTCTTC
NA,once,TRBV27,TRBJ1-1,CASSSQGIGTEAFF,TGTGCCAGCAGCTCTCAGGGGATTGGCACTGAAGCTTTCTTT
NA,NA,TRBV19,TRBJ2-1,CASSINSGSYNEQFF,TGTGCCAGTAGTATAAACAGCGGGTCTTACAATGAGCAGTTCTTC
NA,NA,TRBV7-7,TRBJ2-5,CASSLPTAETQYF,TGTGCCAGCAGCCTGCCAACAGCCGAGACCCAGTACTTC
TRBD1,NA,TRBV5-6,TRBJ1-3,CASSYRDSFSGNTIYF,TGTGCCAGCAGCTACCGGGACAGCTTCTCTGGAAACACCATATATTTT
NA,NA,TRBV30,TRBJ2-7,CAWSLLTYEQYF,TGTGCCTGGAGCCTCCTTACCTACGAGCAGTACTTC
TRBD1,once,TRBV19,TRBJ1-1,CASSISGQGAAFF,TGTGCCAGTAGTATATCGGGACAGGGAGCGGCTTTCTTT
TRBD1,few,TRBV9,TRBJ1-1,CASVEGGGNTEAFF,TGTGCCAGCGTGGAAGGGGGCGGGAACACTGAAGCTTTCTTT
NA,NA,TRBV7-6,TRBJ2-3,CASSSRKTRTDTQYF,TGTGCCAGCAGCTCCCGGAAGACTCGCACAGATACGCAGTATTTT
TRBD1,few,TRBV5-1,TRBJ2-7,CASSSAGTGPYEQYF,TGCGCCAGCAGCTCGGCGGGGACAGGGCCCTACGAGCAGTACTTC